A selection of T cell receptor beta chains follows, all from one sample in a study of PD-1 blockade in classical Hodgkin lymphoma. The repertoire was sequenced with immunoSEQ multiplex PCR; TCRdb's copy has only in-frame clones and lacks some. The sample includes roughly 15,000 clones, about 60% of them seen just once. The sample here was peripheral blood mononuclear cells (PBMCs), taken at baseline. All receptors derive from a human donor with classical Hodgkin lymphoma. Both conserved end residues are part of each CDR3. D genes are given only for firm matches. Clone size appears in some rows only: once, few, many, or a class for an expanded clone.

d_call,j_call,v_call,clone_size,cdr3_aa,cdr3_nt
TRBD2,TRBJ2-7,TRBV7-9,-,CASSQGAGEGSEQYF,TGTGCCAGCAGCCAAGGAGCGGGAGAGGGTAGCGAGCAGTACTTC
TRBD1,TRBJ2-7,TRBV5-4,-,CASSYGGTGVPYEQYF,TGTGCCAGCAGTTACGGCGGGACAGGGGTCCCCTACGAGCAGTACTTC
TRBD1,TRBJ1-1,TRBV19,-,CASGQGGTEAFF,TGTGCCAGCGGACAGGGGGGCACTGAAGCTTTCTTT
-,TRBJ2-5,TRBV10-1,-,CASSVKGTQETQYF,TGCGCCAGCAGTGTCAAAGGGACCCAAGAGACCCAGTACTTC
-,TRBJ2-4,TRBV27,-,CASSSPQGAKNIQYF,TGTGCCAGCAGTTCGCCACAGGGAGCCAAAAACATTCAGTACTTC
TRBD1,TRBJ2-7,TRBV7-9,-,CASSPTGSGSYEQYF,TGTGCCAGCAGCCCGACAGGGTCCGGTTCCTACGAGCAGTACTTC
TRBD2,TRBJ2-1,TRBV11-3,-,CASSLGSGSSYNEQFF,TGTGCCAGCAGCTTGGGGAGCGGGAGCTCCTACAATGAGCAGTTCTTC
TRBD1,TRBJ2-7,TRBV28,-,CASSSGQGTSYEQYF,TGTGCCAGCAGTTCGGGACAGGGGACATCCTACGAGCAGTACTTC
-,TRBJ2-1,TRBV28,once,CASSSPGTPTYNEQFF,TGTGCCAGCAGTTCCCCCGGGACCCCGACCTACAATGAGCAGTTCTTC
-,TRBJ1-2,TRBV15,-,CATSRVPGSDYGYTF,TGTGCCACCAGCAGAGTTCCAGGGTCAGACTATGGCTACACCTTC
TRBD1,TRBJ2-7,TRBV5-1,-,CASSFSRQGAYEQYF,TGCGCCAGCAGCTTCTCGCGACAGGGGGCCTACGAGCAGTACTTC
-,TRBJ1-1,TRBV7-2,-,CASSMGETEAFF,TGTGCCAGCAGCATGGGGGAGACTGAAGCTTTCTTT
-,TRBJ2-1,TRBV29-1,-,CSVEIFAGPTNEQFF,TGCAGCGTTGAAATTTTTGCGGGGCCCACCAATGAGCAGTTCTTC
-,TRBJ1-6,TRBV27,once,CASLRDWNGNEALHF,TGTGCCAGCCTACGTGATTGGAACGGGAATGAGGCCCTCCACTTT
-,TRBJ1-1,TRBV19,-,CASSLQGNTEAFF,TGTGCCAGTAGCTTACAGGGCAACACTGAAGCTTTCTTT
-,TRBJ1-1,TRBV29-1,-,CSVSGVANTEAFF,TGCAGCGTTAGCGGGGTTGCGAACACTGAAGCTTTCTTT
TRBD2,TRBJ2-6,TRBV19,-,CASSTLIAGGAGANVLTF,TGTGCCAGTAGTACTTTGATAGCGGGAGGAGCTGGGGCCAACGTCCTGACTTTC
-,TRBJ1-1,TRBV13,-,CASSLTTGSEAFF,TGTGCCAGCAGCCTAACTACAGGGTCTGAAGCTTTCTTT
TRBD1,TRBJ1-4,TRBV10-3,-,CATRDRGGATNEKLFF,TGTGCCACTAGGGACAGGGGGGGAGCAACTAATGAAAAACTGTTTTTT
-,TRBJ2-1,TRBV7-2,-,CASSLWVGGGYNEQFF,TGTGCCAGCAGCTTATGGGTAGGCGGTGGCTACAATGAGCAGTTCTTC
-,TRBJ1-2,TRBV7-2,once,CASSRQGAANYGYTF,TGTGCCAGCAGCCGCCAGGGAGCGGCTAACTATGGCTACACCTTC
TRBD1,TRBJ2-1,TRBV11-2,-,CASSYILGQGGNEQFF,TGTGCCAGCAGCTATATATTGGGACAGGGAGGCAATGAGCAGTTCTTC
-,TRBJ1-3,TRBV9,once,CASSIARGGSGNTIYF,TGTGCCAGCAGCATAGCTCGGGGGGGCTCTGGAAACACCATATATTTT
-,TRBJ1-5,TRBV5-5,-,CASSLVFRAQGHQPQHF,TGTGCCAGCAGCTTGGTGTTTCGGGCGCAGGGACATCAGCCTCAGCATTTT
TRBD2,TRBJ2-7,TRBV7-2,-,CATDPGDLAGTGEQYF,TGTGCCACCGACCCCGGGGACCTAGCGGGAACGGGGGAGCAGTACTTC
TRBD1,TRBJ2-7,TRBV11-2,-,CASSVTGTGVHEQYF,TGTGCCAGCAGCGTCACCGGGACAGGGGTCCACGAGCAGTACTTC
TRBD2,TRBJ2-3,TRBV5-1,-,CASSLLSSGSADTQYF,TGCGCCAGCAGCTTGCTCTCTAGCGGGAGTGCAGATACGCAGTATTTT
-,TRBJ1-1,TRBV6-4,-,CASRWGENTEAFF,TGTGCCAGCCGCTGGGGGGAGAACACTGAAGCTTTCTTT
-,TRBJ2-7,TRBV9,-,CASSSGPQAHEQYF,TGTGCCAGCAGCTCAGGGCCCCAGGCCCACGAGCAGTACTTC
-,TRBJ1-3,TRBV7-9,-,CASSPPIESSGNTIYF,TGTGCCAGCAGCCCTCCCATAGAGAGCTCTGGAAACACCATATATTTT
-,TRBJ2-6,TRBV7-8,once,CASSTKSYPQSRANVLTF,TGTGCCAGCAGCACGAAAAGTTACCCACAAAGTCGGGCCAACGTCCTGACTTTC
-,TRBJ2-7,TRBV4-1,-,CASSQDETEGYEQYF,TGCGCCAGCAGCCAAGATGAAACAGAGGGCTACGAGCAGTACTTC
-,TRBJ1-4,TRBV6-1,-,CASRAGGASKLFF,TGTGCCAGCAGGGCGGGGGGCGCTTCAAAACTGTTTTTT